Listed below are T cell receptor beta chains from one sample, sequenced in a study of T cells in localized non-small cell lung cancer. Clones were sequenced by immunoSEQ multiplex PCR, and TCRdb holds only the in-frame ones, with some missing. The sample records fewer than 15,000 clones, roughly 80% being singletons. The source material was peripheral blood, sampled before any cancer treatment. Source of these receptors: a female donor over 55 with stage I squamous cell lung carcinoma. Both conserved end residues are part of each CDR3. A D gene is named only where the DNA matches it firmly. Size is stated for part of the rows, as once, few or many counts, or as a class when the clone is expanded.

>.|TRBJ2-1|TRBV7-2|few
TGTGCCAGCGGAACCAGGGGCTACAATGAGCAGTTCTTC
CASGTRGYNEQFF
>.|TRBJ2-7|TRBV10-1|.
TGCGCCGACCGACAGGCTATCTCCTACGAGCAGTACTTC
CADRQAISYEQYF
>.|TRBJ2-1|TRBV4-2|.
TGTGCCAGCAGCCAAGGGACTCAGGGAGACAATGAGCAGTTCTTC
CASSQGTQGDNEQFF
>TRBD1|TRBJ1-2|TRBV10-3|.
TGTGCCACCGGGACAGGCGAAAACTATGGCTACACCTTC
CATGTGENYGYTF
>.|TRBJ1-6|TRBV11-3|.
TGTGCCAGCAGAAGGGTAGATAATTCACCCCTCCACTTT
CASRRVDNSPLHF
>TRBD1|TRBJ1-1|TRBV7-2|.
TGTGCCAGCAGCCCCTGGGACAGGGCAACTGAAGCTTTCTTT
CASSPWDRATEAFF
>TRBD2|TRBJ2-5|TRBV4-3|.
TGCGCCAGCAGCCAAGGCGGGGGAGGAGAGACCCAGTACTTC
CASSQGGGGETQYF
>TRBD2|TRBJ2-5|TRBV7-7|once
TGTGCTAGCAGCTTGGGAGGGGGACTAGCGGCCCAGTACTTC
CASSLGGGLAAQYF
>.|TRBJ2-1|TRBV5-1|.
TGCGCCAGCAGCTTGGCTCACAACAATGAGCAGTTCTTC
CASSLAHNNEQFF
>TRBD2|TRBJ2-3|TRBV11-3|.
TGTGCCAGCAGCCCATGGGGGGGACTAGCGGGGGTCCCGCAGTATTTT
CASSPWGGLAGVPQYF
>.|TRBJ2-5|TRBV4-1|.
TGCGCCAGCAGCCAAGACTTCGGGGGGCCAGGAGAGACCCAGTACTTC
CASSQDFGGPGETQYF
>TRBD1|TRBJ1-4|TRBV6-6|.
TGTGCCATCAGTCGGACAGGGGTTAATGAAAAACTGTTTTTT
CAISRTGVNEKLFF
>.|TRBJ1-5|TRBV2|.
TGTGCCAGCAGTCCCGACAGGTCCACGCCCCAGCATTTT
CASSPDRSTPQHF
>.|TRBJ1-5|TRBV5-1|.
TGCGCCAGCAGCTTGGGGGTTGGACAGAGTAGCAATCAGCCCCAGCATTTT
CASSLGVGQSSNQPQHF
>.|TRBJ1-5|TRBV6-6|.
TGTGCCAGCAGTACTACAGGGTTCTATAGCAATCAGCCCCAGCATTTT
CASSTTGFYSNQPQHF
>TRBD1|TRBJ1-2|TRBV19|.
TGTGCCAGTAGGATGGGACAGGCGTCTAACTATGGCTACACCTTC
CASRMGQASNYGYTF
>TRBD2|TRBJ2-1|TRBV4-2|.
TGTGCCAGCGGGGGGCGAACTAGCGGGGAACGGGAGCAGTTCTTC
CASGGRTSGEREQFF
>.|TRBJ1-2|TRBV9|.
TGTGCCAGCAGCGTAGGGGATAACGTGGGAGGCTACACCTTC
CASSVGDNVGGYTF
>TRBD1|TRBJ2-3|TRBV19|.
TGTGCCAGTACCCCGACAGGGGGCGCAGATACGCAGTATTTT
CASTPTGGADTQYF
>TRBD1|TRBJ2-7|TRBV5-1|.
TGCGCCAGCAGCCCGGGACAGGGGGCCTACGAGCAGTACTTC
CASSPGQGAYEQYF
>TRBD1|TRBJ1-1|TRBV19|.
TGTGCCAGTAGGCTACAGGGGGACAACACTGAAGCTTTCTTT
CASRLQGDNTEAFF
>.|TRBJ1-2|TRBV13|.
TGTGCCAGCAGCTTAGACGGACAGACGAACTATGGCTACACCTTC
CASSLDGQTNYGYTF
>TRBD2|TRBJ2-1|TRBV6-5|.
TGTGCCAGCGGCTCTTCGAGCGGGGGCGAGCAGTTCTTC
CASGSSSGGEQFF
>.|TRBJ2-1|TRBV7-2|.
TGTGCCAGCCGATGGACCGGGACGGATTACAATGAGCAGTTCTTC
CASRWTGTDYNEQFF
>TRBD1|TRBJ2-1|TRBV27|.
TGTGCCAGCAGTCCCAGAGGGACAGGGTCAAATGAGCAGTTCTTC
CASSPRGTGSNEQFF
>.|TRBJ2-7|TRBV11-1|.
TGTGCCAGCAGCTTCGGCGCGTTGGACGAGCAGTACTTC
CASSFGALDEQYF
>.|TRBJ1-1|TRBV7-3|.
TGTGCCAGCAGCTTATATATCCGGGGGGAAGCTTTCTTT
CASSLYIRGEAFF
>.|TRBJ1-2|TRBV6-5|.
TGTGCCAGCACCCCCTGGAAGGGAAGTGACTATGGCTACACCTTC
CASTPWKGSDYGYTF
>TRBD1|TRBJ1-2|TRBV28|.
TGTGCCAGCAGTGGGGGACAGGGGGGCTATGGCTACACCTTC
CASSGGQGGYGYTF
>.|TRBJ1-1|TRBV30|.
TGTGCCTGGAGTCGGGGGTCGGGACGGATGAACACTGAAGCTTTCTTT
CAWSRGSGRMNTEAFF
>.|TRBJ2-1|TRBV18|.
TGTGCCAGCTCAAGGACCGCGAGCTCCTACAATGAGCAGTTCTTC
CASSRTASSYNEQFF
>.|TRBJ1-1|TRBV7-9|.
TGTGCCAGCAGCTCCACCGGGGGGGGCGTTAGGTTAACTGAAGCTTTCTTT
CASSSTGGGVRLTEAFF
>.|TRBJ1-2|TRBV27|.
TGTGCCAGCAGTTTCAACGGGAACTATGGCTACACCTTC
CASSFNGNYGYTF
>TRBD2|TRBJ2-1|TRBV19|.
TGTGCCAGTAGTTCGATGCCGGGACTAGTTATCAATGAGCAGTTCTTC
CASSSMPGLVINEQFF
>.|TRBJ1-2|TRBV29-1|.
TGCAGCGTTGATAACAGGAATATCCACACCTTC
CSVDNRNIHTF
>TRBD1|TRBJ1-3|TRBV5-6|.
TGTGCCAGCAGCTATAACAGGGGGTTGGTGGGAAACACCATATATTTT
CASSYNRGLVGNTIYF
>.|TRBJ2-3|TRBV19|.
TGTGCCAGTACCCTGCGAGGGATCCCTAGCACAGATACGCAGTATTTT
CASTLRGIPSTDTQYF
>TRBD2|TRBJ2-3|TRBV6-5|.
TGTGCCAGCAGTGCGGGGGGCCGGGATACGCAGTATTTT
CASSAGGRDTQYF
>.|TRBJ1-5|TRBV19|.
TGTGCCAGTCGGGGGGGCTATCTTGAATGGCAGCCCCAGCATTTT
CASRGGYLEWQPQHF
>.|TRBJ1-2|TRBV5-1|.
TGCGCCAGCAGCTTGGAAGTAGGGTACTATGGCTACACCTTC
CASSLEVGYYGYTF
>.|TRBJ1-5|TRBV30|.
TGTGCCTGGAGTGGGCAGGGCGGTCAGCCCCAGCATTTT
CAWSGQGGQPQHF
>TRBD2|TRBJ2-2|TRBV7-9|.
TGTGCCAGCAGCTCGACCGGGGGGGCGAACACCGGGGAGCTGTTTTTT
CASSSTGGANTGELFF
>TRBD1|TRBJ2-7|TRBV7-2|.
TGTGCCAGCAGCCCCGGGGGGACAGGGTCCTACGAGCAGTACTTC
CASSPGGTGSYEQYF
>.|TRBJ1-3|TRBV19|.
TGTGCCAGTACCACCAGGTTGGGGGTGAGCTCTGGAAACACCATATATTTT
CASTTRLGVSSGNTIYF
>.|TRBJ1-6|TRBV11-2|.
TGTGCCAGCAGCTTAGGGGTAGGTGTAAACTCACCCCTCCACTTT
CASSLGVGVNSPLHF
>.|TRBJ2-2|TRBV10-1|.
TGCGCCAGCAGTCACTCCGGACGCACCGGGGAGCTGTTTTTT
CASSHSGRTGELFF
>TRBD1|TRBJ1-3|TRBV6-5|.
TGTGCCAGCAGAAGGGACAGCTCTGGAAACACCATATATTTT
CASRRDSSGNTIYF
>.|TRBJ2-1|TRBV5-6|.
TGTGCCAGCAGAGGTTGGCGGAACAATGAGCAGTTCTTC
CASRGWRNNEQFF
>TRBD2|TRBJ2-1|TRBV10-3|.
TGTGCCATCAGTGGTAGCGGGGGGGCTTACAATGAGCAGTTCTTC
CAISGSGGAYNEQFF
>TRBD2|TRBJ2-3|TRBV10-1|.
TGCGCCAGCCGGGGGGGGGCTTCTACAGATACGCAGTATTTT
CASRGGASTDTQYF
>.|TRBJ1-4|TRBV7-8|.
TGTGCCAGCGCCTTGGGCGCGGCAACTAATGAAAAACTGTTTTTT
CASALGAATNEKLFF
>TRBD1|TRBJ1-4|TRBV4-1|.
TGCGCCAGCAGCCTACCAGGGACAGTGGGAGAAAAACTGTTTTTT
CASSLPGTVGEKLFF
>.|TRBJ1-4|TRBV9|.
TGTGCCAGCAGCGTAGAGGGCCAGATTAATGAAAAACTGTTTTTT
CASSVEGQINEKLFF
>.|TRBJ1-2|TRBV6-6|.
TGTGCCAGCAGTTCCAGGGTTGATGGCTACACCTTC
CASSSRVDGYTF
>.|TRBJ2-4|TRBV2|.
TGTGCCAGCAGTGCCAACCGCCAGCTACGGGTAGGGGACATTCAGTACTTC
CASSANRQLRVGDIQYF
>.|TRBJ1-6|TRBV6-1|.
TGTGCCAGCAGTGAAGGCCAGGCTTATAATTCACCCCTCCACTTT
CASSEGQAYNSPLHF